The rows below give T cell receptor beta chains drawn from one sample of a study of response to subunit inactivated influenza vaccine. One entry per CDR3 protein, called by TCRdb with MiXCR from the RT-PCR reads. The table shows 290,000 or so distinct CDR3 sequences, with about 20% occurring only once. The sample was PBMCs from blood, taken 21 months after vaccination. Receptors originate from a man between 45 and 75 years old who received an inactivated influenza vaccine. Both conserved end residues are part of each CDR3. D genes are given only for firm matches. The listing skips clone size in some rows; elsewhere it reads once, few, many or a size class.

>TRBJ1-2|TRBV27|few|TRBD1|15
TGTGCCAGCAGTTTATATGGGACAGGGTTATCCGGCTACACCTTC
CASSLYGTGLSGYTF
>TRBJ1-1|TRBV20-1|-|-|14
TGCAGTGCTAGAGATCTGGACTTGGGCACTGAAGCTTTCTTT
CSARDLDLGTEAFF
>TRBJ2-1|TRBV4-3|-|-|14
TGCGCCAGCAGCCAAGAGCCGGCAGGGAATGAGCAGTTCTTC
CASSQEPAGNEQFF
>TRBJ1-6|TRBV11-2|-|-|13
TGTGCCAGCAGCTTAGATCGGGAATCACCCCTCCACTTT
CASSLDRESPLHF
>TRBJ2-1|TRBV7-2|-|TRBD2|17
TGTGCCAGCAGCATAGGGTTTAGCGGGGGGTACAACAATGAGCAGTTCTTC
CASSIGFSGGYNNEQFF
>TRBJ2-3|TRBV29-1|few|-|13
TGCAGCGTTGACGACAGCCCTGGGGATACGCAGTATTTT
CSVDDSPGDTQYF
>TRBJ1-3|TRBV3-1|few|-|15
TGTGCCAGCAGCCAAACGTTGTCCTCTGGAAACACCATATATTTT
CASSQTLSSGNTIYF
>TRBJ1-6|TRBV14|many|-|15
TGTGCCAGCAGCCAAGACCTAGGCCGCACCTCACCCCTCCACTTT
CASSQDLGRTSPLHF
>TRBJ1-5|TRBV6-1|-|-|14
TGTGCCAGCAGACTAGGACAGAGCAATCAGCCCCAGCATTTT
CASRLGQSNQPQHF
>TRBJ1-4|TRBV7-9|-|TRBD1|14
TGTGCCAGCAGCTGGGGACAGAGAAGGGAAAAACTGTTTTTT
CASSWGQRREKLFF
>TRBJ2-7|TRBV18|few|TRBD2|14
TGTGCCAGCTCCGGGACTAGCGGTGCCTACGAGCAGTACTTC
CASSGTSGAYEQYF
>TRBJ2-5|TRBV2|-|TRBD2|15
TGTGCCAGCAGCCGCCTTGCTAGCGGGGGGTCCTCCCAGTACTTC
CASSRLASGGSSQYF
>TRBJ2-7|TRBV20-1|few|-|14
TGCAGTGCTAGTGGGCGGGGTCATACCTACGAGCAGTACTTC
CSASGRGHTYEQYF
>TRBJ1-5|TRBV18|few|-|14
TGTGCCAGCTCACCGCCCAGTGTTACTGAGCCCCAGCATTTT
CASSPPSVTEPQHF
>TRBJ1-3|TRBV25-1|-|TRBD1|16
TGTGCCAGCAGCACCACCAAAGGGGGCTCTCGAAACACCATATATTTT
CASSTTKGGSRNTIYF
>TRBJ1-1|TRBV20-1|-|-|17
TGCAGTGCTAGTCCTGCGGCAGGGGTACATTGGGGCACTGAAGCTTTCTTT
CSASPAAGVHWGTEAFF
>TRBJ2-7|TRBV7-2|-|-|13
TGTGCCAGCAGCTTATTCAGAGCCTACGAGCAGTACTTC
CASSLFRAYEQYF
>TRBJ1-1|TRBV5-1|few|-|13
TGCGCCAGCAGCTTCGGAGGGCGCACTGAAGTTTTCTTT
CASSFGGRTEVFF
>TRBJ2-4|TRBV4-1|few|TRBD2|16
TGCGCCAGCAGCCCGGTAGCGGGGCGGTCCAAAAACATTCAGTACTTC
CASSPVAGRSKNIQYF
>TRBJ2-1|TRBV5-8|-|-|16
TGTGCCAGCAGCCTGCAAAAGTACACGTCCTACAATGAGCAGTTCTTC
CASSLQKYTSYNEQFF
>TRBJ2-7|TRBV7-2|-|TRBD1|16
TGTGCCAGCAGCTTAGCCCTGGGACAGGGGGCCTACGAGCAGTACTTC
CASSLALGQGAYEQYF
>TRBJ2-3|TRBV2|-|-|15
TGTGCCAGCAGTGGAGTTATCACTAGCACAGATACGCAGTATTTT
CASSGVITSTDTQYF
>TRBJ1-3|TRBV12-3/TRBV12-4|-|-|16
TGTGCCAGCAGTTTAGTACTCCTAAACTCTGGAAACACCATATATTTT
CASSLVLLNSGNTIYF
>TRBJ2-3|TRBV4-3|-|TRBD1|16
TGCGCCAGCAGCCAAGATAGGACAGGGAACGGGTATACGCAGTATTTT
CASSQDRTGNGYTQYF
>TRBJ2-1|TRBV20-1|-|-|14
TGCAGTGCTAGACTGAAGAGCTCCTACAATGAGCAGTTCTTC
CSARLKSSYNEQFF
>TRBJ1-1|TRBV28|-|TRBD1|14
TGTGCCAGCAGTCCGGACAGGACGTTCTCTGAAGCTTTCTTT
CASSPDRTFSEAFF
>TRBJ2-6|TRBV10-3|-|-|13
TGTGCCATCAGCCTTGCTGGGGCCAACGTCCTGACTTTC
CAISLAGANVLTF
>TRBJ1-2|TRBV7-2|-|-|11
TGTGCCAGCAGCCGCCTCTCTGGCTACACCTTC
CASSRLSGYTF
>TRBJ2-7|TRBV7-2|-|-|15
TGTGCCAGCCTGAAATCTTCAGGCCAATCCTACGAGCAGCACTTC
CASLKSSGQSYEQHF
>TRBJ1-5|TRBV4-2|few|-|15
TGTGCCAGCAGCCAAGAATGGGGAGATAATCAGCCCCAGCATTTT
CASSQEWGDNQPQHF
>TRBJ1-2|TRBV10-3|-|TRBD1|14
TGTGCCATCAATCCCCGGGACAGGGAGTATGGCTACACCTTC
CAINPRDREYGYTF
>TRBJ2-5|TRBV13|-|TRBD1|17
TGTGCCAGCAGCTCCCGAACGCAAACAGGGGAGTGGGAGACCCAGTACTTC
CASSSRTQTGEWETQYF
>TRBJ1-4|TRBV5-1|many|-|16
TGCGCCAGCCCGCCTAGGACAAGAACAACTAATGAAAAACTGTTTTTT
CASPPRTRTTNEKLFF
>TRBJ1-2|TRBV7-2|-|-|14
TGTGCCAGCAGCTTTTCACAGGGTAGCTATGGCTACACCTTC
CASSFSQGSYGYTF
>TRBJ2-3|TRBV6-2/TRBV6-3|few|-|14
TGTGCCAGCACCAGGGATTCGGGCACAGATACGCAGTATTTT
CASTRDSGTDTQYF
>TRBJ2-5|TRBV5-4|few|-|15
TGTGCCAGCAGCGAACGTTTTAGGCAGCAAGAGACCCAGTACTTC
CASSERFRQQETQYF